Each of the 18 T cell receptor beta chains below was sequenced from the same sample in a study of cytomegalovirus exposure and HLA in healthy donors. PCR used 60 Vbeta primers and 13 Jbeta primers. Libraries were prepared by immunoSEQ multiplex PCR; TCRdb keeps only in-frame clonotypes and omits some of them. This sample has roughly 100,000 clones, with approximately 70% found just once. The specimen was PBMCs. The receptor source for this set is a woman aged 50 to 65 in good health and CMV-seropositive.

J is TRBJ2-1 and V is TRBV11-3; D is perhaps TRBD2 (5 bases). There are 16 residues in the CDR3. Germline CDR1 reads SGHNT; CDR2 reads YENEEA. V lost 1 base and J 2 bases, leaving 12 bases between the germline ends. The CDR3 DNA sequence: TGTGCCAGCAGCTTAGGACGCGGGCGAACCTACAATGAGCAGTTCTTC. This sequence encodes CASSLGRGRTYNEQFF.

The chain employs TRBV7-8 and TRBJ1-3; tentatively, D is TRBD1 (5 bases). CDR1 is SGHVS, CDR2 FQNEAQ, per germline. The CDR3 is 19 amino acids. V gave up 2 bases and J gave up 0 bases, with 20 bases separating them. This chain's CDR3 is CASSLRQQDPLFSGNTIYF. The CDR3 DNA reads TGTGCCAGCAGCTTAAGACAGCAAGATCCCCTTTTCTCTGGAAACACCATATATTTT.

This clone has more than one count but fewer than ten. The chain employs TRBV29-1 and TRBJ1-1; no definite D call. Germline values: CDR1 SQVTM, CDR2 ANQGSEA. The CDR3 has 16 amino acids. Trimming cost V 4 bases and J 1 base, with 19 bases left between them. The CDR3 spells CSVGRRAVPPNTEAFF. The CDR3 nucleotides read TGCAGCGTTGGGCGGAGAGCGGTACCGCCGAACACTGAAGCTTTCTTT.

A few counts support this clone. The J gene is TRBJ1-4, the V gene TRBV9, with 7 bases identical to TRBD1. The CDR3 totals 15 residues. The V segment lost 4 bases and the J segment 3 bases; nucleotides outside the gene matches: 6. Germline V gene lookup returns CDR1 SGDLS and CDR2 YYNGEE. CDR3 sequence (DNA): TGTGCCAGCAGCCCAGGGGACAGCCCTAATGAAAAACTGTTTTTT. This gives the protein CASSPGDSPNEKLFF.

The chain carries TRBV29-1 and TRBJ2-5, with D uncertain. The CDR3 is 11 amino acids. Germline CDR1 is SQVTM and CDR2 is ANQGSEA. The V and J ends lost 3 bases and 5 bases respectively, with 7 bases between them. The CDR3 spells CSVDLGETQYF. The CDR3 DNA follows: TGCAGCGTTGATCTCGGGGAGACCCAGTACTTC.

V is TRBV6-1 and J is TRBJ1-5; no definite D call. Deletions cut 4 bases from V and 7 bases from J, with 11 bases between. The germline V gene has CDR1 MNHNS and CDR2 SASEGT. The CDR3 is made up of 13 amino acids. CDR3 amino acids: CASSAAGVQPQHF. The CDR3 DNA reads as TGTGCCAGCAGTGCAGCCGGGGTCCAGCCCCAGCATTTT.

The chain is built from TRBV18 and TRBJ2-4; D is possibly TRBD2 (5 bases). The germline V gene has CDR1 KGHSH and CDR2 LQKENI. V shed 0 bases and J shed 6 bases, with 18 bases lying between them. The CDR3 loop spans 17 amino acids. CDR3 sequence: CASSPPTFSEAANIQYF. Here the CDR3 DNA reads TGTGCCAGCTCACCACCCACCTTTTCGGAGGCTGCAAACATTCAGTACTTC.

This clone was found a few times. The chain carries TRBV4-1 and TRBJ1-2, with D perhaps TRBD1 (5 bases). The CDR3 has 19 residues. The V gene lost 0 bases and the J gene lost 4 bases, with 24 bases spanning the gap. Per the germline V gene, CDR1 is MGHRA and CDR2 is YSYEKL. The CDR3 region is CASSQDRGGQNRPVYGYTF. The CDR3 DNA sequence: TGCGCCAGCAGCCAAGATCGAGGTGGGCAGAACAGGCCAGTCTATGGCTACACCTTC.

V gene TRBV5-6 combines with J gene TRBJ2-1, with D perhaps matching TRBD2 (5 bases). CDR1 is SGHDT, CDR2 YYEEEE, per germline. Trimming pared 2 bases from V and 12 bases from J, leaving 12 bases between. The CDR3 is 12 amino acids. The DNA of the CDR3 is TGTGCCAGCAGCTTCACGGCCCGGGGGCAGTTCTTC. As protein: CASSFTARGQFF.

V and J are TRBV10-1 and TRBJ1-1, with D possibly TRBD1 on 5 matching bases. With 7 bases removed from V and 5 bases from J, the gap between germline ends came to 14 bases. CDR3 length equals 13 residues. Germline CDR1 WNHNN, CDR2 SYGVQD (reference sequence). DNA of the CDR3: TGCGCCAGCACCCAGTCCGGGGGGACTGAAGCTTTCTTT. This codes for CASTQSGGTEAFF.

This rearrangement joins TRBV28 to TRBJ1-2, with D perhaps TRBD1 (5 bases). With 8 bases removed from V and 1 base from J, the gap between germline ends came to 8 bases. From germline, CDR1 is MDHEN and CDR2 SYDVKM. The CDR3 has 12 amino acids. Here the CDR3 DNA reads TGTGCCAGCCGAAGGGGTAACTATGGCTACACCTTC. Amino acid sequence: CASRRGNYGYTF.

This clone was counted only a few times. The chain combines TRBV29-1 with TRBJ1-1; D not certain. The CDR3 contains 13 residues. CDR1 and CDR2 (germline): SQVTM, ANQGSEA. V gave up 6 bases and J gave up 3 bases, with 14 bases separating them. The CDR3 is CSVRLYRDTEAFF. The CDR3 DNA is TGCAGCGTCCGACTCTATCGGGACACTGAAGCTTTCTTT.

The sample holds one count of this clone. J is TRBJ2-3 and V is TRBV11-2, with D possibly matching TRBD2 (5 bases). Trimming cost V 4 bases and J 0 bases, with 14 bases left between them. Germline V gives CDR1 SGHAT, CDR2 FQNNGV. This CDR3 spans 16 amino acids. This CDR3 reads CASSSGSSPSTDTQYF. CDR3 DNA: TGTGCCAGCAGCTCGGGGTCAAGCCCTAGCACAGATACGCAGTATTTT.

With respect to this clone: The junction shows a germline mismatch at one end, possibly a read error. The chain uses TRBV2 and TRBJ2-2; weak D call: TRBD1 (5 bases). Germline CDR1 is SNHLY and CDR2 is FYNNEI. The CDR3 consists of 15 residues. The CDR3: CASNERRANTGELFF. The CDR3 nucleotides read TGTGCCAGCAATGAACGCAGGGCCAACACCGGGGAGCTGTTTTTT.

V gene TRBV7-6 combines with J gene TRBJ2-3, with D perhaps TRBD1 (6 bases). Trimming removed 5 bases from V and 3 bases from J, with 9 bases in between. CDR3 length: 13 residues. Per germline, CDR1 SGHVS and CDR2 FNYEAQ. Here the CDR3 reads CASSPGVTDTQYF. DNA for the CDR3: TGTGCCAGCAGCCCAGGGGTGACAGATACGCAGTATTTT.

The chain carries TRBV28 and TRBJ1-2, with 9 positions matching TRBD1. The ends lost 8 bases at V and 7 bases at J; junction bases unmatched: 5. The CDR3 consists of 12 residues. Germline CDR1 and CDR2: MDHEN and SYDVKM. The DNA for the CDR3 is TGTGCCAGCGCTACAGGGGGCGGTGGCTACACCTTC. It translates to CASATGGGGYTF.

The V gene is TRBV28, the J gene TRBJ2-2; D might be TRBD1 (6 bases). The CDR3 has 13 amino acids. V was trimmed by 10 bases and J by 7 bases, leaving 16 bases between them. CDR1 and CDR2 (germline): MDHEN, SYDVKM. In nucleotides, the CDR3 is TGTGCCACCACATCAGGGGAAGGCGGGGAGCTGTTTTTT. This sequence encodes CATTSGEGGELFF.

The CDR3 sequence is CASSRTSVSSYNEQFF. CDR3 sequence (DNA): TGTGCCAGCAGCAGGACTAGCGTTAGCTCCTACAATGAGCAGTTCTTC. The chain links TRBV11-2 to TRBJ2-1, with 9 bases that match TRBD2. Germline CDR1 SGHAT, CDR2 FQNNGV. J gave up 0 bases and V 5 bases, and 5 bases lay outside the gene matches. CDR3 length equals 16 residues.